This T cell receptor (beta chain) was profiled in a study of blood T cells in healthy people across ages. To note about this clonotype: Its antigen remains unidentified.

Whole-study results and caveats: Both higher diversity and more naive CD4+ cells marked long-lived donors when set against aged donors. Researchers said unsorted PBMCs prevented a conclusive naive versus antigen-experienced comparison.

CDR3 length equals 15 residues. Trimming cost V 6 bases and J 0 bases, with 12 bases left between them. Germline V CDR1 and CDR2: LGHNT, FRNRAP. A second PCR of roughly 6 to 12 cycles used a sample-barcoded 5' primer and a J-beta primer mix. TCRdb reanalysed the 5' RACE reads using MiXCR and keeps one entry per CDR3 protein. Counted here are about 590,000 distinct CDR3 sequences, around 31% occurring once; the ten biggest clones make up 15% to 19%. Donors gave roughly 10 milliliters of peripheral blood apiece. This receptor was identified in a woman older than 75 in good health. Sequenced: blood. The V and J genes are TRBV12-5 and TRBJ1-5, with D uncertain. The CDR3 DNA is TGTGCTAGTGGAAAGGACGGTAATAGCAATCAGCCCCAGCATTTT. Protein: CASGKDGNSNQPQHF. Looking up the rest from reference TRBV12-5 and TRBJ1-5 gives the full variable domain: DARVTQTPRHKVTEMGQEVTMRCQPILGHNTVFWYRQTMMQGLELLAYFRNRAPLDDSGMPKDRFSAEMPDATLATLKIQPSEPRDSAVYFCASGKDGNSNQPQHFGDGTRLSIL.